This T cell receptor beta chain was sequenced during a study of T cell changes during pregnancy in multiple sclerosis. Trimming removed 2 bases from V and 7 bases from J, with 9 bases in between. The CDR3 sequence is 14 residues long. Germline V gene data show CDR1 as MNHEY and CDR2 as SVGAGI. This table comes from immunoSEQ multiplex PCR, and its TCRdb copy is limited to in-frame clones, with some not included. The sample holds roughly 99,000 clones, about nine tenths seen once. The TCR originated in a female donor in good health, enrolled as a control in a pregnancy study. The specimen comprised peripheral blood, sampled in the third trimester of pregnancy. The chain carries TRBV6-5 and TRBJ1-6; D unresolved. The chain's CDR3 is CASSYVSLNSPLHF. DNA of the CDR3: TGTGCCAGCAGTTACGTATCTCTCAATTCACCCCTCCACTTT.